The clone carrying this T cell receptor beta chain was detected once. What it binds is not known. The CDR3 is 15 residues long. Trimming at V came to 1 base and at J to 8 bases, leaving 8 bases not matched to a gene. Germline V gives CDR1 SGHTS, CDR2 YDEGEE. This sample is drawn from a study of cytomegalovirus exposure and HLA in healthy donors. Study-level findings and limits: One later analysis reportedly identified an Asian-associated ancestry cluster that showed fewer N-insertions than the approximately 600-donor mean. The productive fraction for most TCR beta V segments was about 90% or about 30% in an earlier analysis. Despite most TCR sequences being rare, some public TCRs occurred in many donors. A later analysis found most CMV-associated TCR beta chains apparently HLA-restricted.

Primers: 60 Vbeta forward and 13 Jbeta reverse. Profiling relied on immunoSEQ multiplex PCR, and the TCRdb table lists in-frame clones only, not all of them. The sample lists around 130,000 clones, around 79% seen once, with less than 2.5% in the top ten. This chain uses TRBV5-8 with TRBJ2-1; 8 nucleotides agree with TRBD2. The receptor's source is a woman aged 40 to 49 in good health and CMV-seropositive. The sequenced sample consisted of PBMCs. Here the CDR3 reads CASSLRPSGPHEQFF. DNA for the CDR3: TGTGCCAGCAGCTTGCGTCCTAGCGGGCCGCATGAGCAGTTCTTC.